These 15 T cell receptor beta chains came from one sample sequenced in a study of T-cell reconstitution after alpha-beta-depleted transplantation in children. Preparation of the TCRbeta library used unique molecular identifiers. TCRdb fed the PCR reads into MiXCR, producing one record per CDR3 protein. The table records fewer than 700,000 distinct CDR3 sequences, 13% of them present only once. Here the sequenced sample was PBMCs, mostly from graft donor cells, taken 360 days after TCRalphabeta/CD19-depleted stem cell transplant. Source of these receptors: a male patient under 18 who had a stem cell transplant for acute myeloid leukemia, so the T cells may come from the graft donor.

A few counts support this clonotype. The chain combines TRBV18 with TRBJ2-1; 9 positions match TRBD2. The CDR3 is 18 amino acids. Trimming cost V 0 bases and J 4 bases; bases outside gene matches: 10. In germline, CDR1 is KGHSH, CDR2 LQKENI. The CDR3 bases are TGTGCCAGCTCACCACCAGGGACTAGCCAGATCTTTTACAATGAGCAGTTCTTC. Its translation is CASSPPGTSQIFYNEQFF. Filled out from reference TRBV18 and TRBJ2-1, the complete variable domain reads NAGVMQNPRHLVRRRGQEARLRCSPMKGHSHVYWYRQLPEEGLKFMVYLQKENIIDESGMPKERFSAEFPKEGPSILRIQQVVRGDSAAYFCASSPPGTSQIFYNEQFFGPGTRLTVL.

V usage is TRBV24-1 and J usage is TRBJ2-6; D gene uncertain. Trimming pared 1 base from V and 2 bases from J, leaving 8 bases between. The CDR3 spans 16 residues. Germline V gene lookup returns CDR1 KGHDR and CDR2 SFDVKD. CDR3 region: CATSDFPTAGANVLTF. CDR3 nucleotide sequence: TGTGCCACCAGTGATTTCCCGACGGCTGGGGCCAACGTCCTGACTTTC.

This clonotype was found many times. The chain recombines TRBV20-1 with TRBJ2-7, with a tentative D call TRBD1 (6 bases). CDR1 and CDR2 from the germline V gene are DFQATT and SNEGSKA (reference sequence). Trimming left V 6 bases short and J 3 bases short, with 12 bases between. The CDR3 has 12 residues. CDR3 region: CSAPDRVYEQYF. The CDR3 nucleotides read TGCAGTGCCCCGGACAGAGTCTACGAGCAGTACTTC.

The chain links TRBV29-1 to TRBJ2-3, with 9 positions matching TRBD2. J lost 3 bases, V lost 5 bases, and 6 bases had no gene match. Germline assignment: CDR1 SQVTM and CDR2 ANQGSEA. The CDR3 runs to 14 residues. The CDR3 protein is CSVMSGGLTDTQYF. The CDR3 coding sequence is TGCAGCGTTATGAGCGGGGGGTTAACAGATACGCAGTATTTT.

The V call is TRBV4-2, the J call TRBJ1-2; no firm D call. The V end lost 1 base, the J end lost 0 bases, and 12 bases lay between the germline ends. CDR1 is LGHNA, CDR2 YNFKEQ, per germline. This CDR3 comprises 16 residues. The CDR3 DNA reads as TGTGCCAGCAGCCAAGTTTTAGGGAATTCTAACTATGGCTACACCTTC. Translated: CASSQVLGNSNYGYTF.

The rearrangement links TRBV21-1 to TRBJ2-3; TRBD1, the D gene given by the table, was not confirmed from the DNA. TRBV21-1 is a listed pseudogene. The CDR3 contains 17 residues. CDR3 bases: TGTGCCAGCAGCAAAGTACCGGGACAGGGGATCACAGATACGCAGTATTTT. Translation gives CASSKVPGQGITDTQYF.

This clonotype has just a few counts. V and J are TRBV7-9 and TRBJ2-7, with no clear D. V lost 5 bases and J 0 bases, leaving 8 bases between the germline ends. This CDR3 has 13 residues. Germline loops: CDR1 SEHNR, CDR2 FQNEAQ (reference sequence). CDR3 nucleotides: TGTGCCAGCAGCCAGACGGACTCCTACGAGCAGTACTTC. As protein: CASSQTDSYEQYF.

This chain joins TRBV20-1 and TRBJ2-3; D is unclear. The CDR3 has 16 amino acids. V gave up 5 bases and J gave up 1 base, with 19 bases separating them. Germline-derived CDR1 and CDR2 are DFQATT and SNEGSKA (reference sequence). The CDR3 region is CSALDPSWRRTDTQYF. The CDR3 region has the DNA TGCAGTGCTCTAGACCCCTCCTGGCGCCGCACAGATACGCAGTATTTT.

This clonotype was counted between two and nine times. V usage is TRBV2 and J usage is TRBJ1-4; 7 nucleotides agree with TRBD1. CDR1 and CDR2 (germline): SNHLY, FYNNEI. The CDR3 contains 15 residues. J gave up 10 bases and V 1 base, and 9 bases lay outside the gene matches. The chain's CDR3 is CASSEGGQIGGKLFF. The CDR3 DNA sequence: TGTGCCAGCAGTGAAGGGGGACAGATAGGGGGAAAACTGTTTTTT.

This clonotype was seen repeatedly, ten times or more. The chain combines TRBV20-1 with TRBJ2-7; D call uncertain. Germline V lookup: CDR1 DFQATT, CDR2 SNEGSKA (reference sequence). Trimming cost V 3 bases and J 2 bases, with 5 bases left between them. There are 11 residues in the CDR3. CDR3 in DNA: TGCAGTGCTAGCACTACCTACGAGCAGTACTTC. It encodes CSASTTYEQYF.

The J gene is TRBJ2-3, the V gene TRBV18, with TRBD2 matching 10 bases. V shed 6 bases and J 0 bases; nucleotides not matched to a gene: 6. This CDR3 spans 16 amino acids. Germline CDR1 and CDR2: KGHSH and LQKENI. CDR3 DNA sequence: TGTGCCAGCTCCCAGCGGGAGGGGATCAGCACAGATACGCAGTATTTT. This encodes CASSQREGISTDTQYF.

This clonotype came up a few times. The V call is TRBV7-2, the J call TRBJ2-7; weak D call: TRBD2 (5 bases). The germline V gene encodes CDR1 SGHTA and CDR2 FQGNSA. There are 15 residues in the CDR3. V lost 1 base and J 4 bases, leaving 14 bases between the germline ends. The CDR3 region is CASSLDGLRGYEQYF. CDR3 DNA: TGTGCCAGCAGCTTAGACGGACTCAGAGGGTACGAGCAGTACTTC.

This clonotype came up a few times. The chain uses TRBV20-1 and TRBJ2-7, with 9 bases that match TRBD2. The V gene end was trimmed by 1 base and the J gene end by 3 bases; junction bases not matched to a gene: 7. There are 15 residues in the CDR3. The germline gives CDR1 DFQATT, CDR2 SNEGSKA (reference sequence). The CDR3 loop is CSARGSGSDYYEQYF. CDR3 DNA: TGCAGTGCTAGAGGTAGCGGGAGCGACTACTACGAGCAGTACTTC.

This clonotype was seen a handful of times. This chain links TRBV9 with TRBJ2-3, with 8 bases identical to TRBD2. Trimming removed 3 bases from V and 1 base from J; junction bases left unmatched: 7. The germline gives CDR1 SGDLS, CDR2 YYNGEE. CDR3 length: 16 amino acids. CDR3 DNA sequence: TGTGCCAGCAGCGGCCGCCCGGGGGGGGGCACAGATACGCAGTATTTT. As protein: CASSGRPGGGTDTQYF.

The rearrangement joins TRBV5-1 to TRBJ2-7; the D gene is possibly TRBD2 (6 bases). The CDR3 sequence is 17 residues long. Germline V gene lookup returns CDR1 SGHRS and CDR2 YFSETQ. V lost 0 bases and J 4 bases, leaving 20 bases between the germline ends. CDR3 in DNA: TGCGCCAGCAGCTTGGGCGTCCGGTGGGGGGAATATTACGAGCAGTACTTC. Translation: CASSLGVRWGEYYEQYF.